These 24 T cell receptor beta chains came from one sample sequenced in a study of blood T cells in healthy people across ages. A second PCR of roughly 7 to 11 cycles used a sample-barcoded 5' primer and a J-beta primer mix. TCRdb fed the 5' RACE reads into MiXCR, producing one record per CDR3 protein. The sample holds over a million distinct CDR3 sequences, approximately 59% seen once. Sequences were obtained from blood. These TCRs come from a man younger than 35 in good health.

As DNA, the CDR3 is TGTGCCACCACGACAGGGACCACAGATACGCAGTATTTT. This gives the protein CATTTGTTDTQYF. The V gene is TRBV10-3, the J gene TRBJ2-3; TRBD1 matches 7 bases. Unmatched junction bases numbered 6, after V lost 10 bases and J lost 2 bases. The CDR3 is made up of 13 amino acids. Looked up from germline, CDR1 is ENHRY and CDR2 is SYGVKD.

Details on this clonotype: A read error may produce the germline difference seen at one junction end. The CDR3 bases are TGCACCAGCAGCCACCTGAGCACAGATACGCAGTATTTT. Protein sequence: CTSSHLSTDTQYF. The chain recombines TRBV4-1 with TRBJ2-3; the D is unclear. CDR1 MGHRA and CDR2 YSYEKL come from the germline V gene. CDR3 length: 13 amino acids.

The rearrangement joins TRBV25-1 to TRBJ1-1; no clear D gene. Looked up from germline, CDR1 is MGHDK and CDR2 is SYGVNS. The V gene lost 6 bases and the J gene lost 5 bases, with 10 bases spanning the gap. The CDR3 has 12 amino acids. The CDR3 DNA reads TGTGCCAGCAGGGAAGGTATTACTGAAGCTTTCTTT. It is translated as CASREGITEAFF.

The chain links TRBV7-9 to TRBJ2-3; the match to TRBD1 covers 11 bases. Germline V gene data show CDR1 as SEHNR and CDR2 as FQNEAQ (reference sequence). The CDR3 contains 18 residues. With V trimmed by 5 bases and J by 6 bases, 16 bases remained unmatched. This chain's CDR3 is CASSPRPSGTGGYDTQYF. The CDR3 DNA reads TGTGCCAGCAGCCCACGGCCGAGCGGGACAGGGGGTTACGATACGCAGTATTTT.

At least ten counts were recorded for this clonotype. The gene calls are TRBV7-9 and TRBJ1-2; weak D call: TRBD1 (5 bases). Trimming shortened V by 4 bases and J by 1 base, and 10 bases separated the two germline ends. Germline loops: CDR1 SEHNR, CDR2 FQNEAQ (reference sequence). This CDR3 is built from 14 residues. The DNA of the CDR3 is TGTGCCAGCAGCTACGGGACGAGTAACTATGGCTACACCTTC. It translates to CASSYGTSNYGYTF.

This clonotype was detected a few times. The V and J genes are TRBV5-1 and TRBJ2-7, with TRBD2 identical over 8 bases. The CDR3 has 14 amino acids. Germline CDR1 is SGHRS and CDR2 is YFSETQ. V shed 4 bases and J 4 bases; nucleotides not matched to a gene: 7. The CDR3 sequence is CASSITSGPYEQYF. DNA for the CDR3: TGCGCCAGCAGCATCACTAGCGGCCCTTACGAGCAGTACTTC.

CDR3 in DNA: TGTGCCAGCAGCCAAGTCACAGGAGCCCTCCACTTT. This gives the protein CASSQVTGALHF. The rearrangement uses TRBV4-2 and TRBJ1-6; D may be TRBD1 (5 bases). Germline loops: CDR1 LGHNA, CDR2 YNFKEQ. V lost 1 base to trimming and J lost 14 bases, with 9 bases between them. The CDR3 covers 12 residues.

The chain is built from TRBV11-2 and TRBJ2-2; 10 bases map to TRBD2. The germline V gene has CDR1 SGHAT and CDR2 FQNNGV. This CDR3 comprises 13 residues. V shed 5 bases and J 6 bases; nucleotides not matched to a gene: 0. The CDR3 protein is CASSGLAAGELFF. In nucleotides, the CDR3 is TGTGCCAGCAGCGGACTAGCGGCCGGGGAGCTGTTTTTT.

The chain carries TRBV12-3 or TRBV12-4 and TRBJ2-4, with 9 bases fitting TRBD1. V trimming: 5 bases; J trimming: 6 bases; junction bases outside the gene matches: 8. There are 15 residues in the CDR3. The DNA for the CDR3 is TGTGCCAGCAGTAGAACCGACAGGGGGGGAAACATTCAGTACTTC. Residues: CASSRTDRGGNIQYF.

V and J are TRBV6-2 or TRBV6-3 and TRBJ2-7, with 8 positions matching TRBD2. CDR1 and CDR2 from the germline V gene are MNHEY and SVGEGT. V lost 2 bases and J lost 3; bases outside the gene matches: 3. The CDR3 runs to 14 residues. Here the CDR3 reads CASSYPGTSYEQYF. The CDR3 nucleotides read TGTGCCAGCAGTTACCCCGGGACTAGCTACGAGCAGTACTTC.

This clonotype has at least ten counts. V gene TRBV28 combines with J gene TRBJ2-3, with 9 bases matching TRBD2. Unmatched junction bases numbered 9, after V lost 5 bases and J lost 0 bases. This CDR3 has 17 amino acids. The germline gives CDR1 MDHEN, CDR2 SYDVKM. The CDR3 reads CASSLNMGTSSTDTQYF. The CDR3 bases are TGTGCCAGCAGTCTCAATATGGGGACTAGCAGCACAGATACGCAGTATTTT.

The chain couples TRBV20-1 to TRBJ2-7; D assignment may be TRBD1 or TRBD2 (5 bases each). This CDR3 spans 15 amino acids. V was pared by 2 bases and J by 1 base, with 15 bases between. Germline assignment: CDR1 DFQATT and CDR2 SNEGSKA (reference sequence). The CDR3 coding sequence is TGCAGTGCTAGACTACGGGACCGCCGGTCCTACGAGCAGTACTTC. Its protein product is CSARLRDRRSYEQYF.

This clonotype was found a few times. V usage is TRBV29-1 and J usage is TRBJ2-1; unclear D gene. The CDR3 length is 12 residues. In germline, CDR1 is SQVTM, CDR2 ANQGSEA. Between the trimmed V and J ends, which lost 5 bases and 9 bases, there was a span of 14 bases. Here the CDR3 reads CSVPTLLGEQFF. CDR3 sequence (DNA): TGCAGCGTTCCGACTCTTCTAGGTGAGCAGTTCTTC.

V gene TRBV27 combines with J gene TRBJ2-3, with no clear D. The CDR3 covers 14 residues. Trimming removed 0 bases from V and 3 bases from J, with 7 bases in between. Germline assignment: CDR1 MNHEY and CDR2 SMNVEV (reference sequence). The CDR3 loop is CASSLSQVTDTQYF. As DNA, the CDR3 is TGTGCCAGCAGTTTATCCCAGGTAACAGATACGCAGTATTTT.

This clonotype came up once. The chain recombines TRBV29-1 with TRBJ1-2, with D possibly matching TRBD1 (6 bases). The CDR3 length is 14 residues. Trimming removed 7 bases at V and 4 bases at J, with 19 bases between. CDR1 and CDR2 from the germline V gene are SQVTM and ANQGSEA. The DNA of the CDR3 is TGCAGCGACAACACAGGGTACAGCAGCTATGGCTACACCTTC. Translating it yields CSDNTGYSSYGYTF.

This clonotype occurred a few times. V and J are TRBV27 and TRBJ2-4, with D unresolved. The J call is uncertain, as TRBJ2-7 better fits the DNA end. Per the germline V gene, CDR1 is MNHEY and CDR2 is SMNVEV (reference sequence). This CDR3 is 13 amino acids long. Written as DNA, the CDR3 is TGTGCCAGCAGTTTAAGAGAGAACCACGAGCAGTACTTC. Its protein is CASSLRENHEQYF.

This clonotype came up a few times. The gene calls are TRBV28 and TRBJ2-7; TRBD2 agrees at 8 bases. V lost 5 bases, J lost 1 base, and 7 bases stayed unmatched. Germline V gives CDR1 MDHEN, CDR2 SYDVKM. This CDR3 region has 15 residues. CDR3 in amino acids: CASSLSGGPSYEQYF. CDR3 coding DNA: TGTGCCAGCAGTCTTTCGGGGGGGCCTTCCTACGAGCAGTACTTC.

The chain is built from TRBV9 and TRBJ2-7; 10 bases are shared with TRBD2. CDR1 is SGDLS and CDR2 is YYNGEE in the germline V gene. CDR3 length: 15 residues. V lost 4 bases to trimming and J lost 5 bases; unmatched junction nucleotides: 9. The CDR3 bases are TGTGCCAGCAGCCCCTATGCTAGCGGGGGCAACGAGCAGTACTTC. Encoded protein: CASSPYASGGNEQYF. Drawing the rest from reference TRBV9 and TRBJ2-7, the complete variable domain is DSGVTQTPKHLITATGQRVTLRCSPRSGDLSVYWYQQSLDQGLQFLIQYYNGEERAKGNILERFSAQQFPDLHSELNLSSLELGDSALYFCASSPYASGGNEQYFGPGTRLTVT.

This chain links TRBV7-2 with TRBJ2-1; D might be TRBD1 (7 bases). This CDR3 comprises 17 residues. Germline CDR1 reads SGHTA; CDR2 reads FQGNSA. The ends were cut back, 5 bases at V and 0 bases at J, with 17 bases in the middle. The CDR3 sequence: CASSPLGGTVSYNEQFF. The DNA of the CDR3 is TGTGCCAGCAGCCCTTTGGGCGGGACAGTCTCCTACAATGAGCAGTTCTTC.

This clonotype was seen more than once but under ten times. This CDR3 is CSVGTVAQGEQYF. Written as DNA, the CDR3 is TGCAGTGTTGGGACTGTGGCCCAGGGAGAGCAGTACTTC. The rearrangement joins TRBV20-1 to TRBJ2-7; weak D call: TRBD2 (6 bases). CDR1 and CDR2 (germline): DFQATT, SNEGSKA (reference sequence). The CDR3 sequence is 13 residues long. Between the trimmed V and J ends, which lost 7 bases and 7 bases, there was a span of 20 bases.

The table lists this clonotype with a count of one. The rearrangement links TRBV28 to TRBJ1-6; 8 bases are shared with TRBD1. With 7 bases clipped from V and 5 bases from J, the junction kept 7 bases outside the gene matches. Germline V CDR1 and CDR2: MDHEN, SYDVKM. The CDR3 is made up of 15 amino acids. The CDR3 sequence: CASTPEGQDNSPLHF. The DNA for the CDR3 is TGTGCCAGCACCCCGGAGGGACAGGATAATTCACCCCTCCACTTT.

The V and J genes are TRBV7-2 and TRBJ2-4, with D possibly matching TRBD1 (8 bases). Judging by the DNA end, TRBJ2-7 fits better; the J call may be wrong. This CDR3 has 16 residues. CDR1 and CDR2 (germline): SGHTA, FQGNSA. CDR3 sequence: CASSWGGQASLGEQYF. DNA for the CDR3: TGTGCCAGCAGCTGGGGGGGACAGGCCTCTTTGGGCGAGCAGTACTTC.

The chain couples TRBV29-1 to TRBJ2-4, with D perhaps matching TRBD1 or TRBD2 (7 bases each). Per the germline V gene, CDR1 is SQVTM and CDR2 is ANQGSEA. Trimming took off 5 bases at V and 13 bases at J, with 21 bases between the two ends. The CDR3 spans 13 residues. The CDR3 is CSVQTGDYNEQYF. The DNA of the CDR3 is TGCAGCGTTCAAACAGGGGACTACAATGAGCAGTACTTC.

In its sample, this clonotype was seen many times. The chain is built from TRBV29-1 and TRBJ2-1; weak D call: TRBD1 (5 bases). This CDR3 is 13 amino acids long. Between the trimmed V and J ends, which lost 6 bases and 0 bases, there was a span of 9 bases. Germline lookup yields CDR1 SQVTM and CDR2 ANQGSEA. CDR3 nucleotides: TGCAGCGTAGGACACCCCTCCTACAATGAGCAGTTCTTC. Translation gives CSVGHPSYNEQFF.